A selection of T cell receptor beta chains follows, all from one sample in a study of blood T cells in healthy people across ages. One entry per CDR3 protein, called by TCRdb with MiXCR from the 5' RACE reads. This table has hundreds of thousands of distinct CDR3 sequences, around 42% appearing once. Sequenced input: blood. These receptors were obtained from a man in his fifties or sixties in good health. Each CDR3 is given with its conserved first and last residue. Fields, in order: clone size, D gene, V gene, J gene, CDR3 DNA, CDR3 protein. A D gene is named only where the DNA matches it firmly. Clone size is shown for a subset of rows, as once, few, many or a class of expanded clone.

abundance: NA
d_gene: TRBD1
v_gene: TRBV7-2
j_gene: TRBJ2-1
CDR3nt: TGTGCCAGCAGCAAGTACAGGGGTAGAGTTAGGAATGAGCAGTTCTTC
CDR3aa: CASSKYRGRVRNEQFF

abundance: once
d_gene: NA
v_gene: TRBV11-1
j_gene: TRBJ2-3
CDR3nt: TGTGCCAGCAGTCACCGGGACTCGGGGAATACGCAGTATTTT
CDR3aa: CASSHRDSGNTQYF

abundance: NA
d_gene: TRBD2
v_gene: TRBV7-3
j_gene: TRBJ2-3
CDR3nt: TGTGCCAGCAGCCTGAACAGCGGGGGGGCCGCAGATACGCAGTATTTT
CDR3aa: CASSLNSGGAADTQYF

abundance: NA
d_gene: NA
v_gene: TRBV7-9
j_gene: TRBJ2-5
CDR3nt: TGTGCCAGCAGCTCTTCGGGGCGGGGGCCCCAAGAGACCCAGTACTTC
CDR3aa: CASSSSGRGPQETQYF

abundance: NA
d_gene: TRBD1
v_gene: TRBV20-1
j_gene: TRBJ1-5
CDR3nt: TGCAGTGCTAGCTCACAGGGGGTACGGCAGCCCCAGCATTTT
CDR3aa: CSASSQGVRQPQHF

abundance: NA
d_gene: TRBD1
v_gene: TRBV4-1
j_gene: TRBJ1-5
CDR3nt: TGCGCCAGCAGCCAAGATCCGGGACAGGGCAATCAGCCCCAGCATTTT
CDR3aa: CASSQDPGQGNQPQHF

abundance: few
d_gene: NA
v_gene: TRBV5-1
j_gene: TRBJ2-4
CDR3nt: TGCGCCAGCAGGGAGTTTAAAGAGGACATTCAGTACTTC
CDR3aa: CASREFKEDIQYF

abundance: NA
d_gene: NA
v_gene: TRBV6-5
j_gene: TRBJ1-4
CDR3nt: TGTGCCAGCCAGGGACCTGCGGAAAAACTGTTTTTT
CDR3aa: CASQGPAEKLFF

abundance: NA
d_gene: NA
v_gene: TRBV7-9
j_gene: TRBJ2-3
CDR3nt: TGTGCCAGCAGCCTTATGGGGGAAGATACGCAGTATTTT
CDR3aa: CASSLMGEDTQYF

abundance: NA
d_gene: NA
v_gene: TRBV12-3/TRBV12-4
j_gene: TRBJ2-1
CDR3nt: TGTGCCAGCAGTTTATGGCAGGGTGGGGATGAGCAGTTCTTC
CDR3aa: CASSLWQGGDEQFF

abundance: many
d_gene: NA
v_gene: TRBV4-1
j_gene: TRBJ1-6
CDR3nt: TGCGCCAGCAGCCAGGGGGCGGGTAATTCACCCCTCCACTTT
CDR3aa: CASSQGAGNSPLHF

abundance: NA
d_gene: TRBD1
v_gene: TRBV7-9
j_gene: TRBJ1-6
CDR3nt: TGTGCCAGCAGCTCCCGGGACAGGGGGGTAAGGAATTCACCCCTCCACTTT
CDR3aa: CASSSRDRGVRNSPLHF

abundance: few
d_gene: NA
v_gene: TRBV6-2/TRBV6-3
j_gene: TRBJ2-4
CDR3nt: TGTGCCAGCAGTTACCCTACACGACAGGTCCTAGCCAAAAACATTCAGTACTTC
CDR3aa: CASSYPTRQVLAKNIQYF

abundance: NA
d_gene: NA
v_gene: TRBV6-1
j_gene: TRBJ2-2
CDR3nt: TGTGCCAGCAATCGAGCGAACACCGGGGAGCTGTTTTTT
CDR3aa: CASNRANTGELFF

abundance: few
d_gene: NA
v_gene: TRBV6-6
j_gene: TRBJ2-5
CDR3nt: TGTGCCAGCAGTATGGGACGGGGAAAAAAGGAGACCCAGTACTTC
CDR3aa: CASSMGRGKKETQYF

abundance: NA
d_gene: NA
v_gene: TRBV29-1
j_gene: TRBJ2-3
CDR3nt: TGCAGCGTCAAAAGGGGACGAGGGACAACTAGCACAGATACGCAGTATTTT
CDR3aa: CSVKRGRGTTSTDTQYF

abundance: NA
d_gene: TRBD1
v_gene: TRBV20-1
j_gene: TRBJ2-4
CDR3nt: TGCAGTTTCAGGGGGACAATGAAAGGCGAAAACATTCAGTACTTC
CDR3aa: CSFRGTMKGENIQYF

abundance: few
d_gene: NA
v_gene: TRBV7-6
j_gene: TRBJ2-7
CDR3nt: TGTGCCAGCAGCCCCCGCGGGCCTCATGCCTACGAGCAGTACTTC
CDR3aa: CASSPRGPHAYEQYF

abundance: few
d_gene: NA
v_gene: TRBV28
j_gene: TRBJ2-7
CDR3nt: TGTGCCAGCAGTTTACCCCTTGACAGCGGCCCCTACGAGCAGTACTTC
CDR3aa: CASSLPLDSGPYEQYF

abundance: NA
d_gene: NA
v_gene: TRBV27
j_gene: TRBJ1-6
CDR3nt: TGTGCCAGCAGTCCTACAACTCCGGGTCCCGAATATAATTCACCCCTCCACTTT
CDR3aa: CASSPTTPGPEYNSPLHF

abundance: few
d_gene: NA
v_gene: TRBV2
j_gene: TRBJ1-2
CDR3nt: TGTGCCAGCAGCAGGGACACCCGTTTCTATGGCTACACCTTC
CDR3aa: CASSRDTRFYGYTF

abundance: NA
d_gene: NA
v_gene: TRBV27
j_gene: TRBJ2-7
CDR3nt: TGTGCCAGCAGTTTATCAGCCGGGGCATACGAGCAGTACTTC
CDR3aa: CASSLSAGAYEQYF

abundance: few
d_gene: NA
v_gene: TRBV4-3
j_gene: TRBJ1-4
CDR3nt: TGCGCCAGCAGCCAAGGGACCGCCAATAATGAAAAACTGTTTTTT
CDR3aa: CASSQGTANNEKLFF

abundance: few
d_gene: NA
v_gene: TRBV20-1
j_gene: TRBJ1-5
CDR3nt: TGCAGTGCTCCCCTAGGGACCAATCAGCCCCAGCATTTT
CDR3aa: CSAPLGTNQPQHF

abundance: few
d_gene: TRBD2
v_gene: TRBV11-2
j_gene: TRBJ2-1
CDR3nt: TGTGCCAGCAGCCCCCGGCGGGGGAGATACAATGAGCAGTTCTTC
CDR3aa: CASSPRRGRYNEQFF

abundance: once
d_gene: TRBD1
v_gene: TRBV7-2
j_gene: TRBJ2-5
CDR3nt: TGTGCCAGCAGGTTGACAGGGGAGTATGAGACCCAGTACTTC
CDR3aa: CASRLTGEYETQYF

abundance: NA
d_gene: NA
v_gene: TRBV10-3
j_gene: TRBJ1-4
CDR3nt: TGTGCCATCAGTGAGTCCAATGGACGGAGGGAAAAACTGTTTTTT
CDR3aa: CAISESNGRREKLFF

abundance: NA
d_gene: TRBD2
v_gene: TRBV7-9
j_gene: TRBJ2-3
CDR3nt: TGTGCCAGCAGCCCCGGGGGGGGGTCAGATACGCAGTATTTT
CDR3aa: CASSPGGGSDTQYF

abundance: NA
d_gene: NA
v_gene: TRBV7-2
j_gene: TRBJ2-7
CDR3nt: TGTGCCAGCAGCTTAAGTAGGGGCGACCTCTACGAGCAGTACTTC
CDR3aa: CASSLSRGDLYEQYF

abundance: many
d_gene: NA
v_gene: TRBV20-1
j_gene: TRBJ1-2
CDR3nt: TGCAGTGCTAGGGGCTACACCTTC
CDR3aa: CSARGYTF

abundance: NA
d_gene: NA
v_gene: TRBV3-1
j_gene: TRBJ2-1
CDR3nt: TGTGCCAGCAGCCCCAGGCGGATTACTTACAATGAGCAGTTCTTC
CDR3aa: CASSPRRITYNEQFF

abundance: NA
d_gene: NA
v_gene: TRBV27
j_gene: TRBJ2-2
CDR3nt: TGTGCCAGCAGTTGGAGGAACACCGGGGAGCTGTTTTTT
CDR3aa: CASSWRNTGELFF

abundance: NA
d_gene: TRBD2
v_gene: TRBV9
j_gene: TRBJ2-5
CDR3nt: TGTGCCAGCAGCGCCCTAGCGGGGGGGAAAGAGACCCAGTACTTC
CDR3aa: CASSALAGGKETQYF

abundance: few
d_gene: TRBD1
v_gene: TRBV27
j_gene: TRBJ2-1
CDR3nt: TGTGCCAGCAGTTTCCGGGACAGGGAGGGTGAGCAGTTCTTC
CDR3aa: CASSFRDREGEQFF

abundance: few
d_gene: NA
v_gene: TRBV6-5
j_gene: TRBJ2-3
CDR3nt: TGTGCCAGCTGGACTAGCACAGATACGCAGTATTTT
CDR3aa: CASWTSTDTQYF

abundance: few
d_gene: TRBD1
v_gene: TRBV6-5
j_gene: TRBJ2-7
CDR3nt: TGTGCCAGCAGTACGAGAGGGACAGGGGGAGGTCACGAGCAGTACTTC
CDR3aa: CASSTRGTGGGHEQYF

abundance: few
d_gene: TRBD1
v_gene: TRBV6-5
j_gene: TRBJ1-2
CDR3nt: TGTGCCAGCAGTTTCGGACAGGGCCTTATCTATGGCTACACCTTC
CDR3aa: CASSFGQGLIYGYTF

abundance: NA
d_gene: NA
v_gene: TRBV7-2
j_gene: TRBJ2-7
CDR3nt: TGTGCCAGCACCCTTAGCCAGGGTTGGCACGAGCAGTACTTC
CDR3aa: CASTLSQGWHEQYF

abundance: few
d_gene: NA
v_gene: TRBV20-1
j_gene: TRBJ2-5
CDR3nt: TGCAGTGCTTTAATGGGGGAGACCCAGTACTTC
CDR3aa: CSALMGETQYF

abundance: few
d_gene: TRBD1
v_gene: TRBV27
j_gene: TRBJ2-7
CDR3nt: TGTGCCAGCAGTGTCGGACAGGACTACGAGCAGTACTTC
CDR3aa: CASSVGQDYEQYF

abundance: NA
d_gene: TRBD1
v_gene: TRBV4-2
j_gene: TRBJ2-7
CDR3nt: TGTGCCAGCAGCCAAGAGCAGGGACAGGGCCGCTACGAGCAGTACTTC
CDR3aa: CASSQEQGQGRYEQYF

abundance: NA
d_gene: NA
v_gene: TRBV28
j_gene: TRBJ1-5
CDR3nt: TGTGCCAGCAGTTTCCTAGCAGGGGTAGGAAATCAGCCCCAGCATTTT
CDR3aa: CASSFLAGVGNQPQHF

abundance: NA
d_gene: NA
v_gene: TRBV24-1
j_gene: TRBJ1-1
CDR3nt: TGTGCCACCAGTGGAGTGAACACTGAAGCTTTCTTT
CDR3aa: CATSGVNTEAFF

abundance: NA
d_gene: NA
v_gene: TRBV4-1
j_gene: TRBJ2-2
CDR3nt: TGCGCCAGCAGCCAAATAGGGCTAGTTGAGACCGGGGAGCTGTTTTTT
CDR3aa: CASSQIGLVETGELFF

abundance: NA
d_gene: TRBD1
v_gene: TRBV10-3
j_gene: TRBJ1-5
CDR3nt: TGTGCCATCAGTCCAGGACAGGGATATGATCAGCCCCAGCATTTT
CDR3aa: CAISPGQGYDQPQHF

abundance: few
d_gene: NA
v_gene: TRBV4-3
j_gene: TRBJ2-5
CDR3nt: TGCGCCAGCAGCCAAGTTTCAGGGGGGGGGACCCAGTACTTC
CDR3aa: CASSQVSGGGTQYF

abundance: many
d_gene: TRBD1
v_gene: TRBV12-3/TRBV12-4
j_gene: TRBJ2-6
CDR3nt: TGTGCCAGCAGTTTCCAGGGGGCTGGGGCCAACGTCCTGACTTTC
CDR3aa: CASSFQGAGANVLTF

abundance: NA
d_gene: NA
v_gene: TRBV29-1
j_gene: TRBJ2-5
CDR3nt: TGCAGCGTCGACTCAGGGGCGGGGGAGACCCAGTACTTC
CDR3aa: CSVDSGAGETQYF

abundance: NA
d_gene: TRBD1
v_gene: TRBV28
j_gene: TRBJ2-7
CDR3nt: TGTGCCAGCAGCCCCAGGGGGCCCCACGAGCAGTACTTC
CDR3aa: CASSPRGPHEQYF

abundance: few
d_gene: NA
v_gene: TRBV5-1
j_gene: TRBJ1-4
CDR3nt: TGCGCCAGCACCAAGTTGGGCCCAACTAATGAAAAACTGTTTTTT
CDR3aa: CASTKLGPTNEKLFF

abundance: few
d_gene: TRBD2
v_gene: TRBV6-2/TRBV6-3
j_gene: TRBJ2-5
CDR3nt: TGTGCCAGCGGACGACTAGCGGGGTTAGAGACCCAGTACTTC
CDR3aa: CASGRLAGLETQYF

abundance: NA
d_gene: TRBD1
v_gene: TRBV4-3
j_gene: TRBJ2-2
CDR3nt: TGCGCCAGCAGCCATGGTGACCGGGACAGGACCCGGCTGTTTTTT
CDR3aa: CASSHGDRDRTRLFF

abundance: NA
d_gene: NA
v_gene: TRBV6-2/TRBV6-3
j_gene: TRBJ1-2
CDR3nt: TGTGCCAGCAGTTTTTCGACAGCCCTTGGCTACACCTTC
CDR3aa: CASSFSTALGYTF

abundance: NA
d_gene: NA
v_gene: TRBV11-1
j_gene: TRBJ2-7
CDR3nt: TGTGCCAGCAGCTTTTCTTCCGGACACGGCTACGAGCAGTACTTC
CDR3aa: CASSFSSGHGYEQYF